Listed below are T cell receptor beta chains from one sample, sequenced in a study of blood T cell repertoires in COVID-19. Produced via immunoSEQ multiplex PCR; TCRdb's table is partial and in-frame only. This repertoire shows about 170,000 clones, around 82% found once; its top ten account for roughly 7%. The sample taken for sequencing was peripheral blood. The receptors come from a woman aged 40 to 50 with COVID-19, enrolled during active disease. Each CDR3 is given with its conserved first and last residue. A D gene is named only where the DNA matches it firmly. Size values are once, few and many counts, or a class for expanded clones, and some rows have none.

v_call,d_call,j_call,clone_size,cdr3_aa,cdr3_nt
TRBV24-1,TRBD1,TRBJ2-1,.,CATSTTTGTGYNEQFF,TGTGCCACCAGCACCACCACCGGGACAGGTTACAATGAGCAGTTCTTC
TRBV6-5,.,TRBJ1-3,.,CASSYSWATGNTIYF,TGTGCCAGCAGTTACTCGTGGGCCACTGGAAACACCATATATTTT
TRBV4-2,.,TRBJ2-5,once,CASSYGRGKETQYF,TGTGCCAGCAGCTACGGCCGGGGAAAGGAGACCCAGTACTTC
TRBV7-9,.,TRBJ1-6,.,CASSLEGSGSPLHF,TGTGCCAGCAGCTTGGAGGGATCGGGTTCACCCCTCCACTTT
TRBV5-6,.,TRBJ1-3,few,CASSLPRGSGNTIYF,TGTGCCAGCAGCCTCCCTCGAGGCTCTGGAAACACCATATATTTT
TRBV28,TRBD2,TRBJ2-7,.,CASSPRASGTYEQYF,TGTGCCAGCAGCCCCCGAGCTAGCGGGACCTACGAGCAGTACTTC
TRBV7-8,.,TRBJ2-3,.,CASSPTSFTDTQYF,TGTGCCAGCAGCCCTACTAGTTTCACAGATACGCAGTATTTT
TRBV14,.,TRBJ1-6,.,CASSQDGSPLHF,TGTGCCAGCAGCCAAGACGGGTCACCCCTCCACTTT
TRBV6-4,TRBD1,TRBJ2-2,.,CASSDRDRGDTGELFF,TGTGCCAGCAGTGACAGGGACAGGGGGGACACCGGGGAGCTGTTTTTT
TRBV12-2,.,TRBJ2-7,.,CASRLAFRGSAYEQYF,TGTGCAAGTCGCTTAGCGTTCAGGGGTTCGGCCTACGAGCAGTACTTC
TRBV29-1,.,TRBJ2-2,.,CSALRPTGELFF,TGCAGCGCCCTCCGTCCGACCGGGGAGCTGTTTTTT
TRBV28,TRBD1,TRBJ1-2,.,CASSLLGQSTIFYGYTF,TGTGCCAGCAGTTTATTGGGACAGAGTACAATCTTCTATGGCTACACCTTC
TRBV28,.,TRBJ2-3,.,CASSPLALDSRDTQYF,TGTGCCAGCAGCCCCCTAGCGCTTGATTCGAGGGATACGCAGTATTTT
TRBV7-9,.,TRBJ2-1,.,CASSQGLPEQFF,TGTGCCAGCAGTCAAGGACTACCTGAGCAGTTCTTC
TRBV18,.,TRBJ2-5,.,CASSPPRTEIQETQYF,TGTGCCAGCTCACCACCTAGGACAGAGATTCAAGAGACCCAGTACTTC
TRBV6-5,.,TRBJ1-5,.,CASRTLRQGNSPQHF,TGTGCCAGCAGGACCCTGAGGCAGGGAAATTCGCCCCAGCATTTT
TRBV30,.,TRBJ1-2,many,CAWSVRGGTGYTF,TGTGCCTGGAGTGTACGGGGTGGAACTGGCTACACCTTC
TRBV5-5,.,TRBJ2-6,.,CASSQIPGANVLTF,TGTGCCAGCAGCCAGATCCCTGGGGCCAACGTCCTGACTTTC
TRBV4-1,.,TRBJ1-6,.,CASSQLGGGNSPLHF,TGCGCCAGCAGCCAATTGGGGGGGGGTAATTCACCCCTCCACTTT
TRBV2,.,TRBJ2-3,few,CASSDGGGDTQYF,TGTGCCAGCAGTGACGGGGGAGGAGATACGCAGTATTTT
TRBV20-1,.,TRBJ2-1,.,CSATGTLEQFF,TGCAGTGCGACCGGGACTTTGGAGCAGTTCTTC
TRBV19,.,TRBJ1-5,.,CATEDTYSNQPQHF,TGTGCCACCGAGGACACATATAGCAATCAGCCCCAGCATTTT
TRBV7-8,.,TRBJ1-1,.,CASSFTGWGEAFF,TGTGCCAGCAGCTTTACAGGGTGGGGTGAAGCTTTCTTT
TRBV30,TRBD2,TRBJ2-3,.,CAWSWGSGSTDTQYF,TGTGCCTGGAGTTGGGGTAGCGGGAGCACAGATACGCAGTATTTT
TRBV6-1,.,TRBJ1-2,.,CASSEALGGRGYTF,TGTGCCAGCAGTGAAGCTTTAGGGGGTAGAGGCTACACCTTC
TRBV7-6,.,TRBJ2-3,.,CASNPGHPADTQYF,TGTGCCAGCAATCCGGGACATCCGGCGGATACGCAGTATTTT
TRBV5-4,TRBD1,TRBJ1-2,.,CASSPGGSYGYTF,TGTGCCAGCAGTCCAGGGGGCTCCTATGGCTACACCTTC
TRBV27,.,TRBJ1-2,.,CASSSAGTPSSYTF,TGTGCCAGCAGTAGCGCCGGGACACCAAGCAGCTACACCTTC
TRBV2,.,TRBJ2-5,.,CASSIGKETQYF,TGTGCCAGCAGTATCGGGAAAGAGACCCAGTACTTC
TRBV30,.,TRBJ1-2,.,CAWSETGTYGYTF,TGTGCCTGGAGTGAAACAGGGACCTATGGCTACACCTTC
TRBV6-5,TRBD1,TRBJ1-6,.,CATNRGNSPLHF,TGTGCCACCAACAGGGGGAATTCACCCCTCCACTTT
TRBV21-1,.,TRBJ2-5,.,CASSIFRDRVQETQYF,TGTGCCAGCAGCATCTTTCGGGACAGGGTCCAAGAGACCCAGTACTTC
TRBV20-1,.,TRBJ2-5,.,CSARGETQYF,TGCAGTGCCCGCGGGGAGACCCAGTACTTC
TRBV18,.,TRBJ2-1,.,CASSPQLVRSYNEQFF,TGTGCCAGCTCGCCCCAACTAGTGCGCTCCTACAATGAGCAGTTCTTC
TRBV7-2,.,TRBJ2-7,.,CASSKQTNSYEQYF,TGTGCCAGCAGCAAACAGACAAACTCCTACGAGCAGTACTTC
TRBV27,TRBD2,TRBJ2-6,.,CASTLGRDAGSGANVLTF,TGTGCCAGCACCTTGGGGAGGGACGCCGGCTCTGGGGCCAACGTCCTGACTTTC
TRBV2,.,TRBJ2-1,.,CASRLSPAGEQFF,TGTGCCAGCAGATTATCCCCGGCGGGGGAGCAGTTCTTC
TRBV6-5,TRBD1,TRBJ2-7,.,CASKGTGNKYEQYF,TGTGCCAGCAAGGGGACAGGGAACAAATACGAGCAGTACTTC
TRBV14,.,TRBJ2-7,.,CASSRQSSYYEQYF,TGTGCCAGCAGTCGACAGTCCTCCTACTACGAGCAGTACTTC
TRBV5-1,.,TRBJ2-5,.,CASSGSQGRETQYF,TGCGCCAGCAGCGGATCCCAGGGGCGAGAGACCCAGTACTTC
TRBV3-1/TRBV3-2,TRBD1,TRBJ1-2,.,CASSQGQGAYGYTF,TGTGCCAGCAGCCAAGGTCAGGGGGCCTATGGCTACACCTTC
TRBV7-7,.,TRBJ2-5,.,CASSLVFAGAETQYF,TGTGCTAGCAGCTTAGTCTTTGCGGGGGCTGAGACCCAGTACTTC
TRBV9,TRBD2,TRBJ2-1,.,CASSSLAGGAYNEQFF,TGTGCCAGCAGCTCGCTAGCGGGAGGAGCCTACAATGAGCAGTTCTTC
TRBV7-2,TRBD1,TRBJ1-3,.,CASSVDRGPGNTIYF,TGTGCCAGCAGCGTAGACAGGGGACCTGGAAACACCATATATTTT
TRBV5-5,.,TRBJ2-7,few,CASSSYGVGTYEQYF,TGTGCCAGCAGCTCCTATGGGGTCGGGACCTACGAGCAGTACTTC
TRBV7-9,TRBD1,TRBJ1-2,few,CASSLSGGEANYGYTF,TGTGCCAGCAGCTTATCAGGGGGCGAGGCTAACTATGGCTACACCTTC
TRBV5-4,TRBD1,TRBJ1-5,many,CASSSDRAVGQPQHF,TGTGCCAGCAGCTCGGACAGGGCGGTAGGTCAGCCCCAGCATTTT
TRBV7-9,.,TRBJ2-7,.,CASMGPFSYEQYF,TGTGCCAGCATGGGGCCCTTCTCCTACGAGCAGTACTTC
TRBV5-1,TRBD1,TRBJ2-3,.,CASSLTGGSTDTQYF,TGCGCCAGCAGCTTGACAGGGGGCTCCACAGATACGCAGTATTTT
TRBV7-6,TRBD2,TRBJ2-1,.,CASSPIGAGEGNEQFF,TGTGCCAGCAGCCCTATAGGAGCGGGAGAGGGCAATGAGCAGTTCTTC
TRBV20-1,.,TRBJ1-1,.,CSARLYTEAFF,TGCAGTGCTAGACTGTACACTGAAGCTTTCTTT
TRBV12-5,TRBD2,TRBJ2-1,.,CASGSKRGGDNEQFF,TGTGCTAGTGGTTCCAAGCGGGGGGGGGACAATGAGCAGTTCTTC
TRBV11-2,.,TRBJ2-1,.,CASSRTNRRARYNEQFF,TGTGCCAGCAGCCGTACCAATCGGCGGGCGCGCTACAATGAGCAGTTCTTC
TRBV7-8,TRBD2,TRBJ2-7,.,CASSATSAAYEQYF,TGTGCCAGCAGCGCTACTAGCGCTGCCTACGAGCAGTACTTC